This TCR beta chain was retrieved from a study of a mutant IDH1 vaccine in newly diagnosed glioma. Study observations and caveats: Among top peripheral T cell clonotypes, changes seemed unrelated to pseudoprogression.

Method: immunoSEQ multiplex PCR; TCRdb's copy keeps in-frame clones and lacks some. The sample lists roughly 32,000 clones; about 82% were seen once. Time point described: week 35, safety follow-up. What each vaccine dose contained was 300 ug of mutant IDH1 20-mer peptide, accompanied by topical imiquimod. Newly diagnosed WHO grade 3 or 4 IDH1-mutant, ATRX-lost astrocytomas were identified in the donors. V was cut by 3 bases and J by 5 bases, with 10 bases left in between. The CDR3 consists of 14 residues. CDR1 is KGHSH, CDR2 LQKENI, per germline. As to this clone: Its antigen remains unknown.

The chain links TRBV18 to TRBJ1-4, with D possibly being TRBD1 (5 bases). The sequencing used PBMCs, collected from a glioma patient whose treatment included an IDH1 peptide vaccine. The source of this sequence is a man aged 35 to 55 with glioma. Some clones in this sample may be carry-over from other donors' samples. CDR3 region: CASSPGGENEKLFF. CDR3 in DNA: TGTGCCAGCTCACCGGGAGGGGAGAATGAAAAACTGTTTTTT.